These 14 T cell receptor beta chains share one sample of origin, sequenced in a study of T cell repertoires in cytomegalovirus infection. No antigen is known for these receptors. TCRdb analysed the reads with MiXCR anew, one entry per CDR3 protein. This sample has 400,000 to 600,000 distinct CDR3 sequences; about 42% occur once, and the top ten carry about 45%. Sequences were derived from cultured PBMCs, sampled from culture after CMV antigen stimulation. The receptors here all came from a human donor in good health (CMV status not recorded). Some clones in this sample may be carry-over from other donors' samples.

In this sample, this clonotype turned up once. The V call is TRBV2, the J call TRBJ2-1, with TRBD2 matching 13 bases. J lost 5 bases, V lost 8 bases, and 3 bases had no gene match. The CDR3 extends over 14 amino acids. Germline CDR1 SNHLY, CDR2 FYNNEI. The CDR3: CASEGTSGNNEQFF. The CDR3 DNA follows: TGTGCCAGCGAAGGGACTAGCGGGAACAATGAGCAGTTCTTC.

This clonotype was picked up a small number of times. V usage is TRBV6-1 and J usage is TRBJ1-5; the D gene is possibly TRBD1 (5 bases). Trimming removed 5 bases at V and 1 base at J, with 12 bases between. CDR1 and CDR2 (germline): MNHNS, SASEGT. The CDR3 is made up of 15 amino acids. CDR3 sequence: CASSIWDHSNQPQHF. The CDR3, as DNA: TGTGCCAGCAGTATATGGGACCACAGCAATCAGCCCCAGCATTTT.

The CDR3 region is CASSQDLQGLYNEQFF. In DNA, the CDR3 is TGTGCCAGCAGCCAAGATCTCCAGGGTTTGTACAATGAGCAGTTCTTC. The gene calls are TRBV4-2 and TRBJ2-1; perhaps TRBD1 as D (5 bases). The CDR3 sequence is 16 residues long. The germline V gene encodes CDR1 LGHNA and CDR2 YNFKEQ. Trimming cost V 0 bases and J 4 bases, with 13 bases left between them.

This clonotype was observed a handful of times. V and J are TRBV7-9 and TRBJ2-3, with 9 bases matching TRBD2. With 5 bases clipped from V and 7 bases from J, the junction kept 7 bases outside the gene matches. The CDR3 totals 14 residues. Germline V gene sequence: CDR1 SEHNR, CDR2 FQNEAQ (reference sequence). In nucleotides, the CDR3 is TGTGCCAGCAGCCCGGGAGCGGGGGGACATACGCAGTATTTT. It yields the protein CASSPGAGGHTQYF.

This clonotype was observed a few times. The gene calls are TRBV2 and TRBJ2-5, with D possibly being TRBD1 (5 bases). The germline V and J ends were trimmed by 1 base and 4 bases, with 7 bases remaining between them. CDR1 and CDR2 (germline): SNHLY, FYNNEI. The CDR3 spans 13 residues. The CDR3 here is CASSEGQRETQYF. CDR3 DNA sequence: TGTGCCAGCAGTGAAGGACAGCGAGAGACCCAGTACTTC.

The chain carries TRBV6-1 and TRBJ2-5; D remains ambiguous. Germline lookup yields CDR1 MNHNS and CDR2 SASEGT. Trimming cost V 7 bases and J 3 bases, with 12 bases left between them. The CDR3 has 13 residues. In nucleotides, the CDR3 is TGTGCCAGCAAGGAAGCCCACAAAGAGACCCAGTACTTC. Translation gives CASKEAHKETQYF.

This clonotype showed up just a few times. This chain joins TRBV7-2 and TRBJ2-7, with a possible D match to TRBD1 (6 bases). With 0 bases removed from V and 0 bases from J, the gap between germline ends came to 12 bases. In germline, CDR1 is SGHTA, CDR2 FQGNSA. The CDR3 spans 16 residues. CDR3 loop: CASSLAGQLSSYEQYF. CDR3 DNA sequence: TGTGCCAGCAGCTTAGCCGGACAGCTAAGCTCCTACGAGCAGTACTTC.

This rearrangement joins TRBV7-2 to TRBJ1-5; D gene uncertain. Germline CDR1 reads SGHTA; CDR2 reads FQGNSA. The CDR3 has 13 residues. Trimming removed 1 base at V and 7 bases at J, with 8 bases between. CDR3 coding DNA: TGTGCCAGCAGCTTAGTTTTTACGCAGCCCCAGCATTTT. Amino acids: CASSLVFTQPQHF.

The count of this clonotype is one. CDR3 protein: CASATGRKSNQPQHF. The CDR3 bases are TGTGCCAGCGCAACAGGGCGAAAGAGCAATCAGCCCCAGCATTTT. The V gene is TRBV12-3 or TRBV12-4, the J gene TRBJ1-5, with a weak D call TRBD1 (6 bases). The CDR3 loop spans 15 amino acids. Trimming took 8 bases from V and 1 from J, leaving 15 bases between them.

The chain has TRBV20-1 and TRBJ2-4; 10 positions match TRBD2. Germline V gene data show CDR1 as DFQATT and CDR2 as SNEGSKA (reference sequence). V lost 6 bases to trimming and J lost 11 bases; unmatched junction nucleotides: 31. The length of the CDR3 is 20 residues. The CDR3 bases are TGCAGTGCCTCCGGTTATCCGCGGGGTAGTAGCGGGGGGCTAAACGGAGTTCAGTACTTC. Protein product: CSASGYPRGSSGGLNGVQYF.

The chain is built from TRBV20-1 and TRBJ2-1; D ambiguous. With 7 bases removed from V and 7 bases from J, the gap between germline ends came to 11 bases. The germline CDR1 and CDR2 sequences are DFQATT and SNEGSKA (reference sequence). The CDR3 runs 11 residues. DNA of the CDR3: TGCAGTGTTCCGAATCTGAATGAGCAGTTCTTC. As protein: CSVPNLNEQFF.

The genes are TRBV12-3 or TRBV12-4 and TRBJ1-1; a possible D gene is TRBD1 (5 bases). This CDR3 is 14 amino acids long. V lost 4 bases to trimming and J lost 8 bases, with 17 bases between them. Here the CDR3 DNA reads TGTGCCAGCAGTTCCCTGAGGGGTTTTGCCGAAGCTTTCTTT. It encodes CASSSLRGFAEAFF.

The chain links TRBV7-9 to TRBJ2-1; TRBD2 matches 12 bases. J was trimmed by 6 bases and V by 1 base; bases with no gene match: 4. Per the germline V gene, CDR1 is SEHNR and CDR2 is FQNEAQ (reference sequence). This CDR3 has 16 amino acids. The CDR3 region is CASSLVPSGRANEQFF. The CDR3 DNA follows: TGTGCCAGCAGCTTAGTCCCTAGCGGGAGGGCCAATGAGCAGTTCTTC. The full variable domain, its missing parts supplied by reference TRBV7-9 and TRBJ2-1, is DTGVSQNPRHKITKRGQNVTFRCDPISEHNRLYWYRQTLGQGPEFLTYFQNEAQLEKSRLLSDRFSAERPKGSFSTLEIQRTEQGDSAMYLCASSLVPSGRANEQFFGPGTRLTVL.

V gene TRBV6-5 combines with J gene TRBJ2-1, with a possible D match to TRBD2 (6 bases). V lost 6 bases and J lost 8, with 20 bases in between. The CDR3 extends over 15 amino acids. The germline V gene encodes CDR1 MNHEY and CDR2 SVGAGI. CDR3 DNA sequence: TGTGCCAGCAGACGGGCGGGATATGGGGGAGATGAGCAGTTCTTC. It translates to CASRRAGYGGDEQFF.